Sequencing of this T cell receptor (beta chain) was carried out in a study of chemoradiotherapy in HPV16-positive cancers (dated by TCRdb to between 2020 and 2023). Notes on the research overall: Functional T-cell assays on cells from two HPV16-positive patients defined candidate HPV-specific T-cell clones and common TCR motifs. Next, the candidate HPV-specific TCRs and motifs were followed in TCR repertoires from around 91 patients with HPV-related cancers. The study asked whether T-cell immunity against the HPV oncoproteins E6 and E7 changes during chemoradiotherapy and whether it affects survival.

The CDR3, from cysteine to phenylalanine, totals 16 residues. Only CDR3 DNA is held: 48 bases, read in frame from base 1. V loses 4 bases, J loses 3 bases, and the germline ends lie 19 bases apart. In the germline V gene, CDR1 corresponds to SGHRS and CDR2 to YFSETQ. As regards this clone: Its antigen is still unknown. There are no base qualities to consult, and no much larger clone falls within one base.

Overall results and qualifications from the work: Improved recurrence-free survival in HPV16-positive patients was associated with expansion of HPV-responsive T cells during chemoradiotherapy. Expansion of candidate HPV-specific clones and E7-related TCR motifs was observed in the tumor microenvironment during treatment, whereas no such expansion was observed for non-HPV-specific T cells. The functional definition of HPV-specific T cells came from only a couple of HPV16-positive patients, and the survival association was reported for HPV16-positive patients.

Repertoires were sampled repeatedly over the course of chemoradiotherapy, so clonal expansion could be followed in the tumor microenvironment. Libraries were built with the immunoSEQ multiplex PCR assay. TCRdb stores this immuneACCESS table with in-frame sequences only. Part of the clones is absent; in the studies checked, under half of the shortfall reflects unresolved V genes, and no reason is known for the rest. The sample table lists under 85,000 clones, about 88% of them with a count of one. The ten largest clones capture 4% to 4.5% of the sample. The origin of this receptor is a human donor with HPV-associated anogenital cancer. Sequences were derived from blood, sampled from a patient who underwent chemoradiotherapy. This sequence uses TRBV5-1 and TRBJ1-1; the D gene is perhaps TRBD1, on 6 matching bases. The CDR3 loop reads CASSHPGGSSYTEAFF. The bases are TGCGCCAGCAGCCACCCCGGGGGCAGCTCGTACACTGAAGCTTTCTTT.